Shown below are 18 T cell receptor beta chains from a single sample sequenced in a study of blood T cells in healthy people across ages. Then a second PCR, running roughly 7 to 11 cycles, was carried out with a sample-barcoded 5' primer and a J-beta primer mix. Using its own MiXCR run on the 5' RACE reads, TCRdb lists one record per CDR3 protein. The sample consists of 1.5 million to 2 million distinct CDR3 sequences, over 25% of them appearing once. Material for sequencing was blood. These receptors were collected from a woman in her 30s in good health.

This chain joins TRBV21-1 and TRBJ2-2; the tabulated D call, TRBD2, remains unverified against the DNA. TRBV21-1 is a documented pseudogene. The CDR3 contains 15 residues. CDR3 loop: CASSRTSQGTGELFF. Written as DNA, the CDR3 is TGTGCCAGCAGCAGAACTAGCCAGGGCACCGGGGAGCTGTTTTTT.

Note on this clonotype: At one end, the junction sequence differs from germline, possibly due to a read error. The chain couples TRBV5-8 to TRBJ2-1; D is unclear. Germline assignment: CDR1 SGHTS and CDR2 YDEGEE. The CDR3 covers 15 residues. The CDR3 loop is CASSLVWGTYDEQFF. For the CDR3, the DNA is TGTGCCAGCAGCTTGGTGTGGGGAACCTACGATGAGCAGTTCTTC.

The table lists this clonotype with many counts. The V gene is TRBV3-1, the J gene TRBJ2-5; TRBD2 agrees at 11 bases. The ends lost 2 bases at V and 4 bases at J; junction bases unmatched: 0. From germline, CDR1 is LGHDT and CDR2 YNNKEL (reference sequence). The CDR3 is 14 amino acids. The CDR3 sequence: CASSQTSGGETQYF. Written as DNA, the CDR3 is TGTGCCAGCAGCCAAACTAGCGGGGGAGAGACCCAGTACTTC.

Comment on this clonotype: At one end, the junction sequence differs from germline, possibly due to a read error. This chain links TRBV29-1 with TRBJ2-1; the D gene is possibly TRBD2 (5 bases). Germline lookup yields CDR1 SQVTM and CDR2 ANQGSEA. The CDR3 contains 15 residues. The CDR3 is CSVGGGRGFYNEQSF. The CDR3 DNA is TGCAGCGTTGGGGGTGGGAGAGGCTTCTACAATGAGCAGTCCTTC.

This clonotype was counted many times. This chain connects TRBV20-1 to TRBJ2-7, with TRBD2 matching over 8 bases. This CDR3 has 14 residues. J lost 0 bases, V lost 5 bases, and 6 bases had no gene match. The germline CDR1 and CDR2 sequences are DFQATT and SNEGSKA (reference sequence). This CDR3 reads CSARGLATSYEQYF. Here the CDR3 DNA reads TGCAGTGCTCGAGGACTAGCCACCTCCTACGAGCAGTACTTC.

This chain's CDR3 is CASTGQANNYGYTF. The CDR3 DNA sequence: TGTGCCAGCACGGGACAGGCCAATAACTATGGCTACACCTTC. The rearrangement uses TRBV6-6 and TRBJ1-2; 8 nucleotides line up with TRBD1. This CDR3 region has 14 residues. CDR1 and CDR2 from the germline V gene are MNHNY and SVGAGI (reference sequence). V shed 7 bases, J shed 1 base, and the junction held 5 bases outside the gene matches.

The chain is built from TRBV12-3 or TRBV12-4 and TRBJ1-1; 8 bases fit TRBD1. Germline trimming cut 5 bases from V and 4 bases from J; bases unmatched to any gene: 9. This CDR3 is built from 15 residues. The CDR3 is CASSHGTGLFTEAFF. CDR3 coding DNA: TGTGCCAGCAGTCACGGGACAGGACTTTTCACTGAAGCTTTCTTT.

This chain connects TRBV29-1 to TRBJ2-7; 7 bases map to TRBD1. Germline CDR1 SQVTM, CDR2 ANQGSEA. Trimming cost V 8 bases and J 1 base; bases outside gene matches: 11. The CDR3 is 14 residues long. Written as DNA, the CDR3 is TGCAGCTGCAGCGACAGGGCAGTTTCCTACGAGCAGTACTTC. As protein: CSCSDRAVSYEQYF.

The chain links TRBV6-5 to TRBJ2-7; 7 bases map to TRBD2. In germline, CDR1 is MNHEY, CDR2 SVGAGI. The CDR3 is 16 amino acids. With 6 bases clipped from V and 2 bases from J, the junction kept 13 bases outside the gene matches. This chain's CDR3 is CASSSTLAVLPYEQYF. For the CDR3, the DNA is TGTGCCAGCAGCTCAACCCTAGCGGTCCTCCCCTACGAGCAGTACTTC.

The chain recombines TRBV24-1 with TRBJ2-1, with 7 nucleotides matching TRBD2. Germline lookup yields CDR1 KGHDR and CDR2 SFDVKD. J gave up 3 bases and V 4 bases, and 5 bases lay outside the gene matches. The CDR3 extends over 15 amino acids. The CDR3 sequence is CATSDASGDYNEQFF. CDR3 bases: TGTGCCACCAGTGACGCTAGCGGAGACTACAATGAGCAGTTCTTC.

This clonotype was seen repeatedly, ten times or more. The chain uses TRBV5-1 and TRBJ2-1, with 9 bases fitting TRBD1. CDR1 and CDR2 (germline): SGHRS, YFSETQ. The trim removed 8 bases at V and 6 bases at J, leaving 6 bases unmatched. This CDR3 has 13 residues. The CDR3 sequence is CASATGGSNEQFF. The CDR3 DNA reads as TGCGCCAGTGCTACAGGGGGCTCCAATGAGCAGTTCTTC.

Details on this clonotype: A much larger clone is a single base away; this may be a read error. The rearrangement uses TRBV6-6 and TRBJ2-7; D remains ambiguous. The J call is uncertain, as TRBJ2-5 better fits the DNA end. The CDR3 extends over 13 amino acids. Germline V gene sequence: CDR1 MNHNY, CDR2 SVGAGI (reference sequence). CDR3 amino acids: CASSFRLQGTQYF. DNA of the CDR3: TGTGCCAGCAGTTTTAGACTTCAAGGGACCCAGTACTTC.

The rearrangement uses TRBV12-3 or TRBV12-4 and TRBJ1-2; 10 bases line up with TRBD1. J lost 8 bases, V lost 7 bases, and 10 bases had no gene match. The CDR3 loop spans 14 amino acids. The CDR3 bases are TGTGCCAGCACTTTGCGACAGGGGGCGACGGGCTACACCTTC. This sequence encodes CASTLRQGATGYTF.

This clonotype was seen more than once but under ten times. The chain uses TRBV29-1 and TRBJ2-3; 12 nucleotides line up with TRBD1. The CDR3 extends over 15 amino acids. V shed 6 bases, J shed 2 bases, and the junction held 6 bases outside the gene matches. From germline, CDR1 is SQVTM and CDR2 ANQGSEA. CDR3 region: CSVIPGQGATDTQYF. CDR3 nucleotides: TGCAGCGTAATACCGGGACAGGGGGCCACAGATACGCAGTATTTT.

The V call is TRBV6-1, the J call TRBJ1-2; D may be TRBD1 (6 bases). The CDR3 totals 13 residues. Trimming stripped 6 bases from V and 7 bases from J, with 15 bases between. CDR1 and CDR2 from the germline V gene are MNHNS and SASEGT. CDR3 residues: CASSVTGRSGYTF. The CDR3 DNA reads TGTGCCAGCAGCGTTACAGGGAGAAGTGGCTACACCTTC.

This clonotype has more than one count but fewer than ten. The gene calls are TRBV25-1 and TRBJ1-6, with 7 bases aligning to TRBD1. Germline CDR1 reads MGHDK; CDR2 reads SYGVNS. V lost 3 bases and J lost 6; bases outside the gene matches: 8. The CDR3 has 16 amino acids. CDR3 sequence: CASSEYTGTANSPLHF. The DNA of the CDR3 is TGTGCCAGCAGTGAGTATACAGGGACAGCTAATTCACCCCTCCACTTT.

The chain links TRBV19 to TRBJ1-6; no definite D call. The length of the CDR3 is 15 residues. Per germline, CDR1 LNHDA and CDR2 SQIVND (reference sequence). Trimming removed 5 bases at V and 9 bases at J, with 17 bases between. The CDR3 nucleotides are TGTGCCAGTAGTCCTTCGGACGGCGGGAGTTCACCCCTCCACTTT. It specifies CASSPSDGGSSPLHF.

This clonotype has just a few counts. This rearrangement joins TRBV10-3 to TRBJ2-1; D gene unclear. CDR1 is ENHRY, CDR2 SYGVKD, per germline. This CDR3 region has 10 residues. V was clipped by 10 bases and J by 10 bases, with 11 bases between them. Written as DNA, the CDR3 is TGTGCCACCTCTTCCTACGAGCAGTTCTTC. This codes for CATSSYEQFF.